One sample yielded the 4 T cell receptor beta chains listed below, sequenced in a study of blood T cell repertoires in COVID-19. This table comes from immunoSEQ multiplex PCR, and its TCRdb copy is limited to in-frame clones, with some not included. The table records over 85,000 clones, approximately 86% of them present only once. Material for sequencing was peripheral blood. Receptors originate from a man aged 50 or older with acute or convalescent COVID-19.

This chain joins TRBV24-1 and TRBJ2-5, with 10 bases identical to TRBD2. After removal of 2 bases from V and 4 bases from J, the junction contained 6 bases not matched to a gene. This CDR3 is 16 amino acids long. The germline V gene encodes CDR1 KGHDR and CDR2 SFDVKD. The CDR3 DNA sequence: TGTGCCACCAGTGATTCACCAGCGGGAGGGCCAGAGACCCAGTACTTC. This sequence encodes CATSDSPAGGPETQYF.

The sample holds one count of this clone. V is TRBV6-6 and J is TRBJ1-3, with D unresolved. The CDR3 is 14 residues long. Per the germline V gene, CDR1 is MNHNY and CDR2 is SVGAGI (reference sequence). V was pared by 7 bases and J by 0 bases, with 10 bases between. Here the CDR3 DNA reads TGTGCCAGCATCGTTGGAGGCTCTGGAAACACCATATATTTT. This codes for CASIVGGSGNTIYF.

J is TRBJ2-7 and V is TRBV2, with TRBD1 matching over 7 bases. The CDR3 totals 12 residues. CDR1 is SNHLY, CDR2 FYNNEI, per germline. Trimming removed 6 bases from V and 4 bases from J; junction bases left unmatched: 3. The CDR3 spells CASSAQGYEQYF. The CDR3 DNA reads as TGTGCCAGCAGCGCACAGGGGTACGAGCAGTACTTC.

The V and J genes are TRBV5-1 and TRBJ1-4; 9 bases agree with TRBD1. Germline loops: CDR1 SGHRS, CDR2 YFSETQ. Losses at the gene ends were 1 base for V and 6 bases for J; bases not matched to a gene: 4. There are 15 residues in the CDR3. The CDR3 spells CASSLTGGADEKLFF. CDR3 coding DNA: TGCGCCAGCAGCTTGACAGGGGGCGCGGATGAAAAACTGTTTTTT.